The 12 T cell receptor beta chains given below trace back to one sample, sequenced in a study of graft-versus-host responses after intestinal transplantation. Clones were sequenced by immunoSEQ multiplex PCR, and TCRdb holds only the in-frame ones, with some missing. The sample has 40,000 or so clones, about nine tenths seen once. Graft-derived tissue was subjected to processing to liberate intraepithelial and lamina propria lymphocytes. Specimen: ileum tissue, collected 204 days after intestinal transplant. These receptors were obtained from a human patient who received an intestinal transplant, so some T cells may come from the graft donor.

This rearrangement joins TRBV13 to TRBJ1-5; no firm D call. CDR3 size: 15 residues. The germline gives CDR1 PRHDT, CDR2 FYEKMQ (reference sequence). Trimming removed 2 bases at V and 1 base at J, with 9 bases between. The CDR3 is CASSLTGESNQPQHF. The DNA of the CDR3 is TGTGCCAGCAGCTTAACTGGGGAAAGCAATCAGCCCCAGCATTTT.

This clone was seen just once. In DNA, the CDR3 is TGTGCCAGCAATCCGTTTGGGGAAAGCTCCTACAATGAGCAGTTCTTC. Translation gives CASNPFGESSYNEQFF. The chain has TRBV27 and TRBJ2-1; D call uncertain. The germline V gene encodes CDR1 MNHEY and CDR2 SMNVEV (reference sequence). This CDR3 spans 16 amino acids. Trimming shortened V by 7 bases and J by 0 bases, and 16 bases separated the two germline ends.

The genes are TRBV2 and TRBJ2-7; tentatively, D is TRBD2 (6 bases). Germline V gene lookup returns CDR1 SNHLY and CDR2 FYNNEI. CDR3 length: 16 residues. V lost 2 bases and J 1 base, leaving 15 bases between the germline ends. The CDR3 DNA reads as TGTGCCAGCAGTGAAATTGTGGTAGCGGCTTCCTACGAGCAGTACTTC. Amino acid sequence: CASSEIVVAASYEQYF.

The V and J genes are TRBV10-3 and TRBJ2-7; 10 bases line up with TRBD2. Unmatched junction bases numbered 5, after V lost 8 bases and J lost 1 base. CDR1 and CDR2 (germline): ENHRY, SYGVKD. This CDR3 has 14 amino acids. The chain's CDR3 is CAIARTSGSYEQYF. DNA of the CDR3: TGTGCCATCGCCAGGACTAGCGGATCCTACGAGCAGTACTTC.

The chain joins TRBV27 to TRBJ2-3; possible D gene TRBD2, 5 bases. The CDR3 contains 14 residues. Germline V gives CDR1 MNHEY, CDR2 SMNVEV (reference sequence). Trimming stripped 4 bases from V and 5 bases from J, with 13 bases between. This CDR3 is CASSSGNGGDTQYF. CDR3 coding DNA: TGTGCCAGCAGTTCCGGCAACGGAGGAGATACGCAGTATTTT.

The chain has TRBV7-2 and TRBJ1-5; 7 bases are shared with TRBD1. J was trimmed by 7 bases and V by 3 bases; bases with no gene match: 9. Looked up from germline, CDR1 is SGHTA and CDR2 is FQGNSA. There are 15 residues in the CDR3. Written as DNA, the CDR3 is TGTGCCAGCAGCTTTACCACAGGGGCAGGGCAGCCCCAGCATTTT. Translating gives CASSFTTGAGQPQHF. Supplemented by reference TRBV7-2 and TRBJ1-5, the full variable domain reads GAGVSQSPSNKVTEKGKDVELRCDPISGHTALYWYRQSLGQGLEFLIYFQGNSAPDKSGLPSDRFSAERTGGSVSTLTIQRTQQEDSAVYLCASSFTTGAGQPQHFGDGTRLSIL.

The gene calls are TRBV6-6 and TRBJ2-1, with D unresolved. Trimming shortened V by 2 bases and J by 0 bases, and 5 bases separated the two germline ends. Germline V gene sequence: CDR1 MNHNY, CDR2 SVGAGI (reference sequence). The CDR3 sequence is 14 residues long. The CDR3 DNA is TGTGCCAGCAGTTACGTGCCCTCCTACAATGAGCAGTTCTTC. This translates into CASSYVPSYNEQFF.

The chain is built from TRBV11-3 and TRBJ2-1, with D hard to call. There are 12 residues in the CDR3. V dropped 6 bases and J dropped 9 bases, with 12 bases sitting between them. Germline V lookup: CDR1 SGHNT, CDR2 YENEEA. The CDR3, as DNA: TGTGCCAGCAGTGGTCTAGTGGGTGAGCAGTTCTTC. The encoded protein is CASSGLVGEQFF.

The CDR3 region has the DNA TGTGCCAGCGGCCCTACAGGGATTGGGGACGAGCAGTACTTC. Protein sequence: CASGPTGIGDEQYF. V and J are TRBV7-2 and TRBJ2-7; a weak D match, TRBD1 (6 bases). This CDR3 is 14 amino acids long. Per germline, CDR1 SGHTA and CDR2 FQGNSA. V was pared by 8 bases and J by 5 bases, with 19 bases between.

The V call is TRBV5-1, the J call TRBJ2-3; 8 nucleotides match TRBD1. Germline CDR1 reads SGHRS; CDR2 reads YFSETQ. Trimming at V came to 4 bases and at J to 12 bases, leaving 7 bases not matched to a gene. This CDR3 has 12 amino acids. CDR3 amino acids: CASSPQGASQYF. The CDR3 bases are TGCGCCAGCAGCCCCCAGGGGGCGAGTCAGTATTTT. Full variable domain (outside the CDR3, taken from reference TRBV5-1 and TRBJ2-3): KAGVTQTPRYLIKTRGQQVTLSCSPISGHRSVSWYQQTPGQGLQFLFEYFSETQRNKGNFPGRFSGRQFSNSRSEMNVSTLELGDSALYLCASSPQGASQYFGPGTRLTVL.

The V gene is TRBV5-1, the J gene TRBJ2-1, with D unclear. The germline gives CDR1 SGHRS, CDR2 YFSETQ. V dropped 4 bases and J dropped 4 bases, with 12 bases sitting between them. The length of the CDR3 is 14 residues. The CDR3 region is CASSVDRGYNEQFF. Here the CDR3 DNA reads TGCGCCAGCAGCGTCGATAGAGGTTACAATGAGCAGTTCTTC.

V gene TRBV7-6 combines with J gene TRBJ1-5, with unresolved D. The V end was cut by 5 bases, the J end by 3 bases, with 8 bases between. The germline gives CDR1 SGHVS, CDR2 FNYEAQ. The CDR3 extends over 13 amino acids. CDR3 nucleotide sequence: TGTGCCAGCAGCCTCGGGAACAATCAGCCCCAGCATTTT. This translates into CASSLGNNQPQHF. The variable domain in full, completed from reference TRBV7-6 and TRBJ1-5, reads GAGVSQSPRYKVTKRGQDVALRCDPISGHVSLYWYRQALGQGPEFLTYFNYEAQQDKSGLPNDRFSAERPEGSISTLTIQRTEQRDSAMYRCASSLGNNQPQHFGDGTRLSIL.